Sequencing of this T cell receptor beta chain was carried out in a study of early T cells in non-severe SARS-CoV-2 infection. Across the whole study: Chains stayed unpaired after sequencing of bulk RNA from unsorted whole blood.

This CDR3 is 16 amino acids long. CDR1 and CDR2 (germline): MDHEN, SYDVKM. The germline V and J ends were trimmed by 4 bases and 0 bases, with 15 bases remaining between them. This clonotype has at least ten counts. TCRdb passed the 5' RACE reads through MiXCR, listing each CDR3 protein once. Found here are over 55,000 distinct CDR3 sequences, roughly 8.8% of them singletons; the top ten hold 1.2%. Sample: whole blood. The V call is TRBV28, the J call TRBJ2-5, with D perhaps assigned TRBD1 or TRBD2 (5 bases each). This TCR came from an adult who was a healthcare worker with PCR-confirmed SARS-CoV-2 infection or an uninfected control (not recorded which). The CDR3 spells CASSSAGTVYQETQYF. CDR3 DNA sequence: TGTGCCAGCAGTTCGGCCGGGACGGTGTACCAAGAGACCCAGTACTTC.